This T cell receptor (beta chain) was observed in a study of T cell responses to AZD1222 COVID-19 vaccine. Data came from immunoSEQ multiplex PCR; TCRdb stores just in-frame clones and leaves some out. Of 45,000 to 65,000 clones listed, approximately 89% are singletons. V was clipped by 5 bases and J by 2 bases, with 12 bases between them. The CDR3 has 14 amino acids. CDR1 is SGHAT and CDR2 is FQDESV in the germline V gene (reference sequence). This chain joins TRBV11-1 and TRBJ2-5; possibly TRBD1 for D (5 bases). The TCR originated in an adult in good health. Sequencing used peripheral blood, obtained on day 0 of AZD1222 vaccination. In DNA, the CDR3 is TGTGCCAGCAGCCCTACCCGACAGCAAGAGACCCAGTACTTC. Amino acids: CASSPTRQQETQYF.